The next 5 T cell receptor delta chains were all read from a single sample in a study of gamma-delta T cells after stem cell transplantation. TCRdb re-called the RT-PCR reads with CATT. In the table there are 13,000 or so delta-chain clones, approximately 33% of which are singletons. Sample: gamma-delta T cells. These receptors originate from a human donor. It is not recorded whose cells these are; they may come from a transplant donor.

The chain is built from TRDV1 and TRDJ1, with 11 bases aligning to TRDD3. V was pared by 3 bases and J by 3 bases, with 9 bases of the junction left unmatched. This CDR3 is built from 17 residues. The V gene's germline CDR1 is TSWWSYY and CDR2 QGS. The CDR3 loop is CALGETTGGYKPDKLIF. CDR3 sequence (DNA): TGTGCTCTTGGGGAGACAACTGGGGGATATAAGCCCGATAAACTCATCTTT.

This sequence joins TRDV1 and TRDJ1, with 10 bases aligning to TRDD3. This CDR3 is 20 amino acids long. J was trimmed by 0 bases and V by 1 base; bases with no gene match: 14. Germline CDR1 and CDR2: TSWWSYY and QGS. This CDR3 is CALGEPYLLGGYIYTDKLIF. The CDR3 region has the DNA TGTGCTCTTGGGGAACCCTACCTTCTTGGGGGATACATATACACCGATAAACTCATCTTT.

The gene calls are TRDV2 and TRDJ3, with 8 bases that match TRDD3. Germline V gene sequence: CDR1 GEAIGNYY, CDR2 EKD. CDR3 size: 18 residues. With V trimmed by 0 bases and J by 0 bases, 3 bases remained unmatched. CDR3 in amino acids: CACDTAGYASWDTRQMFF. The CDR3 nucleotides read TGTGCCTGTGACACCGCGGGATACGCCTCCTGGGACACCCGACAGATGTTTTTC.

This clone has only a few counts. V and J are TRDV3 and TRDJ1, with a weak D call TRDD2 (6 bases). Trimming pared 4 bases from V and 0 bases from J, leaving 21 bases between. CDR1 and CDR2 (germline): TVYSNPD, GDNSRS (reference sequence). This CDR3 is 16 amino acids long. The CDR3 here is CASTPSGGPYTDKLIF. Written as DNA, the CDR3 is TGTGCCTCCACTCCTTCCGGGGGCCCGTACACCGATAAACTCATCTTT.

V gene TRDV3 combines with J gene TRDJ1; 9 nucleotides match TRDD3. This CDR3 is built from 21 residues. V was clipped by 2 bases and J by 2 bases; unmatched bases: 27. The germline V gene has CDR1 TVYSNPD and CDR2 GDNSRS (reference sequence). The CDR3 spells CAFSYWGTQNGPYYMTDKLIF. As DNA, the CDR3 is TGTGCCTTTTCCTACTGGGGGACTCAGAACGGGCCTTATTATATGACCGATAAACTCATCTTT. Combining the CDR3 with reference TRDV3 and TRDJ1 gives the whole variable domain CDKVTQSSPDQTVASGSEVVLLCTYDTVYSNPDLFWYRIRPDYSFQFVFYGDNSRSEGADFTQGRFSVKHILTQKAFHLVISPVRTEDSATYYCAFSYWGTQNGPYYMTDKLIFGKGTRVTVEP.